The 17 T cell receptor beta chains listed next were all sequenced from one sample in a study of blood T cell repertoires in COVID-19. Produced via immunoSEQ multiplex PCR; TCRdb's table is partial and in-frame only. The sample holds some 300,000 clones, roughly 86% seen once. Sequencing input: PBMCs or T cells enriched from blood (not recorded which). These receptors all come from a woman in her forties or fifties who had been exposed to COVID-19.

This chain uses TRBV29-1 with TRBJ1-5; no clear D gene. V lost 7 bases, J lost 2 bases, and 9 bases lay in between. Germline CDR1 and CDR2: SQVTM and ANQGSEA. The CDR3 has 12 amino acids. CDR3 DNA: TGCAGCGCTGGGGAGGGCAATCAGCCCCAGCATTTT. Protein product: CSAGEGNQPQHF. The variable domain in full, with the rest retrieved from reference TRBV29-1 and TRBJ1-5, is SAVISQKPSRDICQRGTSLTIQCQVDSQVTMMFWYRQQPGQSLTLIATANQGSEATYESGFVIDKFPISRPNLTFSTLTVSNMSPEDSSIYLCSAGEGNQPQHFGDGTRLSIL.

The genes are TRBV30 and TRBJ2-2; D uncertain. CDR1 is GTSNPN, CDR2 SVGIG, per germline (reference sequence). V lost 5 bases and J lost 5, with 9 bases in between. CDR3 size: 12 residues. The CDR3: CAWWSITGELFF. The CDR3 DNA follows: TGTGCCTGGTGGAGCATAACCGGGGAGCTGTTTTTT.

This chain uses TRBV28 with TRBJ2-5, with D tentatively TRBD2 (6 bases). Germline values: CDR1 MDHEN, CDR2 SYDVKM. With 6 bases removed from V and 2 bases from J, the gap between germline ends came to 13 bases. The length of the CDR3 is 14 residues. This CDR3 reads CASSYQGGQETQYF. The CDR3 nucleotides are TGTGCCAGCAGCTACCAGGGAGGTCAAGAGACCCAGTACTTC.

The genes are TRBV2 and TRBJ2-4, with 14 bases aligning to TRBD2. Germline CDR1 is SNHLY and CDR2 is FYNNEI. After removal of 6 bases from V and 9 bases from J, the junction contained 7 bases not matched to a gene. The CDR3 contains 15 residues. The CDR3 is CASSQGLAGEGIQYF. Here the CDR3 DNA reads TGTGCCAGCAGCCAGGGACTAGCGGGGGAGGGCATTCAGTACTTC.

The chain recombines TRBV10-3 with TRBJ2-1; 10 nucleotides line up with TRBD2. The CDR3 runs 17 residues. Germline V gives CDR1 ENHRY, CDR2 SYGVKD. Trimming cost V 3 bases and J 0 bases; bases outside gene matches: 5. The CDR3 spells CAISEHSGGSSYNEQFF. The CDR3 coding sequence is TGTGCCATCAGTGAACATAGCGGGGGGAGCTCCTACAATGAGCAGTTCTTC.

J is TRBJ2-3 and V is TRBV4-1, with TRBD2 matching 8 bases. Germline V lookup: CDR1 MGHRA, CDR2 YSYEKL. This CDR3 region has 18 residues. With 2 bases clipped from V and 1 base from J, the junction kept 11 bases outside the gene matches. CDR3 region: CASSQSRKVSGGTDTQYF. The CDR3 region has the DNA TGCGCCAGCAGCCAATCCCGAAAGGTTAGCGGGGGCACAGATACGCAGTATTTT.

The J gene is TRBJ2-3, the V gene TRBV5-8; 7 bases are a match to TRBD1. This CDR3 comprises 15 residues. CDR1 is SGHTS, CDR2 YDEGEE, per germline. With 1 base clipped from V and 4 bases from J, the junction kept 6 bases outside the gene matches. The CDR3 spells CASSLHRGDPDTQYF. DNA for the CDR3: TGTGCCAGCAGCTTGCACAGGGGCGACCCAGATACGCAGTATTTT.

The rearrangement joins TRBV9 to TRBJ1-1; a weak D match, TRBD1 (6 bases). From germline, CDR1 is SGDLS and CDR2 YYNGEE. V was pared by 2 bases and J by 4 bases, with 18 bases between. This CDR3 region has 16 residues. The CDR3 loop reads CASSVGGGFGGTEAFF. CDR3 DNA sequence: TGTGCCAGCAGCGTGGGTGGGGGCTTTGGGGGCACTGAAGCTTTCTTT.

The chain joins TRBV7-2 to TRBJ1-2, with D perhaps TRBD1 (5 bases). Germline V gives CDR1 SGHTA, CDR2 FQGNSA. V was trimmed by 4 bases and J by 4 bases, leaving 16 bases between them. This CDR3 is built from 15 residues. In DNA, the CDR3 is TGTGCCAGCAGCTCCCGGAGCGGGGGGACCTATGGCTACACCTTC. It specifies CASSSRSGGTYGYTF.

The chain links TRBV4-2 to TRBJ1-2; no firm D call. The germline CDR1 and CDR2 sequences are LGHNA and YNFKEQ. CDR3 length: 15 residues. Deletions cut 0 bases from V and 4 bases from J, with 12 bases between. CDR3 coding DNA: TGTGCCAGCAGCCAAGACTCGGGGTCCGGCTATGGCTACACCTTC. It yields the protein CASSQDSGSGYGYTF.

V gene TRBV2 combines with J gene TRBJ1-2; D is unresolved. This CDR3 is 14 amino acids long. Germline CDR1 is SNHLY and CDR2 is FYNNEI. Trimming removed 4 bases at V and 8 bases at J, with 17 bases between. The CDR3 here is CASSAVSERLGYTF. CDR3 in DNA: TGTGCCAGCAGTGCCGTGTCCGAGAGGTTAGGCTACACCTTC.

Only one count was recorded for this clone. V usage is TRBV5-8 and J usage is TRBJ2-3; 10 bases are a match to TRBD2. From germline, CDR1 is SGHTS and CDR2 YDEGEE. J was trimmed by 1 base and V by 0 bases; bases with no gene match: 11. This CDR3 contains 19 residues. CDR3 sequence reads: CASSLGVAGGAIGTDTQYF. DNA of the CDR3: TGTGCCAGCAGCTTGGGAGTAGCGGGGGGCGCCATTGGCACAGATACGCAGTATTTT.

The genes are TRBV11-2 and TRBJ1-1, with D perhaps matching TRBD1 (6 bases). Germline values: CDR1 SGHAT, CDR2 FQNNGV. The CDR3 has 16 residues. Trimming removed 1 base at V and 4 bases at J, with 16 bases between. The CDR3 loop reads CASSLGQGRRGTEAFF. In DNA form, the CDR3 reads TGTGCCAGCAGCTTAGGGCAGGGGCGTAGGGGCACTGAAGCTTTCTTT.

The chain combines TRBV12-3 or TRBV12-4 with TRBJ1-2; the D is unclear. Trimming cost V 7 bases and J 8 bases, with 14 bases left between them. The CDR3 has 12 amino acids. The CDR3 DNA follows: TGTGCCAGCATTAATCTCGGCGGAGGCTACACCTTC. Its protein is CASINLGGGYTF.

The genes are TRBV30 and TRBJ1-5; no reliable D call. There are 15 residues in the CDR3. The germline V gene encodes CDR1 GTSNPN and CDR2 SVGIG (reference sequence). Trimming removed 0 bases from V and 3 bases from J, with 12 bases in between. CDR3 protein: CAWSVSSQANQPQHF. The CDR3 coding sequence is TGTGCCTGGAGTGTAAGTAGTCAGGCCAATCAGCCCCAGCATTTT.

The CDR3 DNA is TGTGCCAGCAGCCAGGGACTAGCGAGGGAGACCCAGTACTTC. It translates to CASSQGLARETQYF. The chain combines TRBV5-6 with TRBJ2-5; TRBD2 matches at 10 bases. Germline CDR1 SGHDT, CDR2 YYEEEE. Germline trimming cut 4 bases from V and 5 bases from J; bases unmatched to any gene: 5. The length of the CDR3 is 14 residues.

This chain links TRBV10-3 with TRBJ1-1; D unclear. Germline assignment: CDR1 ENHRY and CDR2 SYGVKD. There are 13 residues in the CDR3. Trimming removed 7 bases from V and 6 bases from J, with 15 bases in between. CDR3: CAITASDSSEAFF. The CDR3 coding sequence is TGTGCCATCACTGCCTCGGACTCATCTGAAGCTTTCTTT.